This TCR beta chain is from a study of blood T cell repertoires in COVID-19. Background on the study: The origin of the acute and convalescent COVID-19 samples was the United States, Italy and Spain. The cDNA or gDNA used as material had been derived from T cells, B-cell-depleted T cells, or PBMCs.

Original methodology: Researchers report that nucleated cell counts were estimated from reference gene primer amplification. The data were produced by immunoSEQ multiplex PCR, yet TCRdb's version contains in-frame clones alone and is incomplete. V and J calls and clone size are as listed in that table; D and trimming were resolved from the DNA. This table has 130,000 to 150,000 clones, approximately 73% appearing once. This CDR3 contains 14 residues. V lost 6 bases and J lost 2, with 10 bases in between. Germline V gives CDR1 MNHEY, CDR2 SMNVEV (reference sequence). This clonotype was obtained from a man aged 55 to 70 with acute or convalescent COVID-19. This chain connects TRBV27 to TRBJ2-2; maybe TRBD1 (5 bases). Material for sequencing was peripheral blood. In DNA, the CDR3 is TGTGCCAGCAGACTGACAGCAAACACCGGGGAGCTGTTTTTT. Protein sequence: CASRLTANTGELFF.